These T cell receptor beta chains were read from a single sample in a study of control samples from healthy donors and cancer patients. Assay: immunoSEQ multiplex PCR; the TCRdb copy retains only in-frame clones and omits some. The sample yields about 84,000 clones, 75% to 85% seen once. The sequenced sample was PBMCs. These receptors were taken from a man in his 60s with head and neck cancer. Each CDR3 is given with its conserved first and last residue. The D gene is left open where the match is weak. Clone size, where shown, is once, few, many, or a class for clones that have expanded.

D	V	J	size	DNA	CDR3
NA	TRBV27	TRBJ1-6	NA	TGTGCCACAAGACCTTGGAACGGGTCACCCCTCCACTTT	CATRPWNGSPLHF
TRBD1	TRBV28	TRBJ1-3	NA	TGTGCCAGCAGTTTACCAGGGGGGTCTGGAAACACCATATATTTT	CASSLPGGSGNTIYF
NA	TRBV6-6	TRBJ2-7	NA	TGTGCCAGCAGCGACCCGGCAGGGTTACGGAACGAGCAGTACTTC	CASSDPAGLRNEQYF
NA	TRBV10-3	TRBJ2-7	NA	TGTGCCATCAGTGGGCGGGTCTCCTACGAGCAGTACTTC	CAISGRVSYEQYF
NA	TRBV10-2	TRBJ2-7	NA	TGCGCCAGCATTGAAGGTCGGGGTTTCGAGCAGTACTTC	CASIEGRGFEQYF
NA	TRBV6-6	TRBJ1-1	NA	TGTGCCAGCAGTTGGAAGGACAGGAACACTGAAGCTTTCTTT	CASSWKDRNTEAFF
NA	TRBV7-9	TRBJ1-5	few	TGTGCCAGCAGCCGGGAGTCGCATCAGCCCCAGCATTTT	CASSRESHQPQHF
NA	TRBV11-3	TRBJ2-3	NA	TGTGCCAGCAGCTTAGATGGGCCGGGCACAGATACGCAGTATTTT	CASSLDGPGTDTQYF
NA	TRBV4-1	TRBJ1-1	NA	TGCGCCCCCAGCCAAGGGGGGAGGGGAAGGCGCACTGAAGCTTTCTTT	CAPSQGGRGRRTEAFF
NA	TRBV9	TRBJ2-3	once	TGTGCCAGCAGCGTAGCAAGGGATACGCAGTATTTT	CASSVARDTQYF
TRBD1	TRBV4-2	TRBJ2-1	NA	TGTGCCAGCAGCCTCCTCCCGGGACAGGGGGTTTACAATGAGCAGTTCTTC	CASSLLPGQGVYNEQFF
NA	TRBV5-5	TRBJ1-4	NA	TGTGCCAGCAGCCTAGAAGGGGCGAGTAATGAAAAACTGTTTTTT	CASSLEGASNEKLFF
NA	TRBV7-8	TRBJ2-7	NA	TGTGCCAGCAGCTTAGCTTCCGCAGGTAGCTCCTACGAGCAGTACTTC	CASSLASAGSSYEQYF
NA	TRBV6-5	TRBJ2-6	NA	TGTGCCAGCAGTTACTCCTCTGGGGCCAACGTCCTGACTTTC	CASSYSSGANVLTF
TRBD2	TRBV19	TRBJ2-4	NA	TGTGCCAGCGGGACTAGAGGCCAGGAGGGGGCCAAAAACATTCAGTACTTC	CASGTRGQEGAKNIQYF
NA	TRBV2	TRBJ2-1	NA	TGTGCCAGCAGTGAAGCCGGCATGGTTCGCGTCTACTCTTACAATGAGCAGTTCTTC	CASSEAGMVRVYSYNEQFF
NA	TRBV6-2/TRBV6-3	TRBJ2-1	NA	TGTGCCAGCAGTCGCTGGACGCACTACAATGAGCAGTTCTTC	CASSRWTHYNEQFF
NA	TRBV2	TRBJ1-4	NA	TGTGCCAGCAGTCAAACGTGGGAAAAACTGTTTTTT	CASSQTWEKLFF
NA	TRBV6-5	TRBJ2-7	NA	TGTGCCAGCAGCGGCCAAGCGCTCTGGGAGCAGTACTTC	CASSGQALWEQYF
TRBD2	TRBV11-2	TRBJ2-7	medium-sized	TGTGCCAGCAGCTCCGGACTAGCGGGGCTCTACGAGCAGTACTTC	CASSSGLAGLYEQYF
NA	TRBV19	TRBJ1-5	NA	TGTGCCAGTAGTGCAGGCAATCAGCCCCAGCATTTT	CASSAGNQPQHF
TRBD1	TRBV7-2	TRBJ1-1	NA	TGTGCCAGCAGCCAGGGACAGATCACTGAAGCTTTCTTT	CASSQGQITEAFF
TRBD1	TRBV5-6	TRBJ1-3	NA	TGTGCCAGCAGCCAGGGACAGCGACTATCTGGAAACACCATATATTTT	CASSQGQRLSGNTIYF
NA	TRBV4-1	TRBJ1-1	NA	TGCGCCAGCAGCCAAGGGACCGGACTATCCCCAGAAGCTTTCTTT	CASSQGTGLSPEAFF
TRBD1	TRBV20-1	TRBJ2-7	once	TGCAGCCCAGGACAGGGGAACGAGCAGTACTTC	CSPGQGNEQYF
TRBD2	TRBV2	TRBJ2-5	NA	TGTGCCAGCAGTGCGACTAGCGGAGAGACCCAGTACTTC	CASSATSGETQYF
NA	TRBV10-1	TRBJ2-5	NA	TGCGCCAGCAGTGAGCCGGGAACGGGGGAGACCCAGTACTTC	CASSEPGTGETQYF
NA	TRBV28	TRBJ1-5	NA	TGTGCCAGCAGTCTTCACTCGGTTCTGGAGCAGCCCCAGCATTTT	CASSLHSVLEQPQHF
NA	TRBV21-1	TRBJ2-1	NA	TGTGCCAGCAGCAAGCAGGAGGTAGCTAATGAGCAGTTCTTC	CASSKQEVANEQFF
NA	TRBV19	TRBJ1-5	NA	TGTGCCAGTAGTCCCCCGGGGGGATTATCACAGCCCCAGCATTTT	CASSPPGGLSQPQHF
NA	TRBV28	TRBJ2-7	NA	TGTGCCAGCAGTTCAGGAGTAGGTGAAAGGGGCCATTACGAGCAGTACTTC	CASSSGVGERGHYEQYF
NA	TRBV6-5	TRBJ1-5	NA	TGTGCCAGCAGATCACAGGTTAACAGTCAGCCCCAGCATTTT	CASRSQVNSQPQHF
TRBD2	TRBV6-6	TRBJ2-3	NA	TGTGCCAGCAGCGGGAGGGGCACAGATACGCAGTATTTT	CASSGRGTDTQYF
TRBD1	TRBV6-5	TRBJ1-3	NA	TGTGCCAGCAGGCGACAGGGTGGAAACACCATATATTTT	CASRRQGGNTIYF
TRBD1	TRBV6-5	TRBJ2-2	NA	TGTGCCAGCAGTTACAACAGGGGTCGCGACACCGGGGAGCTGTTTTTT	CASSYNRGRDTGELFF